This entry lists 25 T cell receptor beta chains sequenced from one sample in a study of T cell changes during pregnancy in multiple sclerosis (dated by TCRdb to between 2018 and 2021). Library prep was done by the immunoSEQ multiplex PCR assay. The table comes from immuneACCESS by way of TCRdb, which keeps in-frame sequences with V and J called. Part of the clones is missing from these tables; in studies checked, under half for an unresolved V gene and the rest for unknown reasons. This sample comprises 30,000 to 45,000 clones, 92% of them detected only once. About 27% of the sample is held by the ten biggest clonotypes. This material consisted of CD8+ T cells from peripheral blood mononuclear cells, taken before pregnancy. These TCRs come from a female donor with multiple sclerosis, enrolled in a pregnancy study.

A single count supports this clone. This chain links TRBV4-1 with TRBJ2-3; perhaps TRBD2 as D (5 bases). The V gene's germline CDR1 is MGHRA and CDR2 YSYEKL. The CDR3 consists of 13 residues. The V end lost 4 bases, the J end lost 4 bases, and 9 bases lay between the germline ends. DNA for the CDR3: TGCGCCAGCAGCCTTCCCGGGGCAGATACGCAGTATTTT. This encodes CASSLPGADTQYF.

The chain employs TRBV7-9 and TRBJ1-1; D ambiguous. The CDR3 is made up of 10 amino acids. V was shortened by 7 bases and J by 7 bases, with 7 bases between the two germline ends. Germline V gives CDR1 SEHNR, CDR2 FQNEAQ (reference sequence). The DNA for the CDR3 is TGTGCCAGCACCTCCTTTGAAGCTTTCTTT. Translated: CASTSFEAFF.

The chain joins TRBV30 to TRBJ1-1, with TRBD1 matching over 7 bases. V shed 2 bases, J shed 4 bases, and the junction held 13 bases outside the gene matches. This CDR3 is built from 16 residues. The germline V gene has CDR1 GTSNPN and CDR2 SVGIG (reference sequence). In DNA, the CDR3 is TGTGCCTGGAGTTCAGGCGTGAGACAGGGCGCCACTGAAGCTTTCTTT. Amino acid sequence: CAWSSGVRQGATEAFF.

The chain recombines TRBV5-1 with TRBJ1-2; 10 bases fit TRBD1. Losses at the gene ends were 3 bases for V and 2 bases for J; bases not matched to a gene: 10. The CDR3 extends over 17 amino acids. The germline gives CDR1 SGHRS, CDR2 YFSETQ. The CDR3 sequence: CASSSDRGSLLNYGYTF. CDR3 sequence (DNA): TGCGCCAGCAGCTCGGACAGGGGGTCCCTACTAAACTATGGCTACACCTTC.

This chain joins TRBV7-3 and TRBJ2-7; perhaps TRBD1 as D (6 bases). The CDR3 is 14 amino acids. Germline loops: CDR1 SGHTA, CDR2 FQGTGA. The germline V and J ends were trimmed by 5 bases and 9 bases, with 20 bases remaining between them. CDR3 coding DNA: TGTGCCAGCAGCCCCCGGGACACCTCTACCGGGCAGTACTTC. It codes for CASSPRDTSTGQYF.

The chain couples TRBV5-1 to TRBJ2-7; 8 bases align to TRBD2. The V gene end was trimmed by 1 base and the J gene end by 4 bases; junction bases not matched to a gene: 1. CDR1 is SGHRS, CDR2 YFSETQ, per germline. This CDR3 spans 13 amino acids. As DNA, the CDR3 is TGCGCCAGCAGCTTGACTAGCGGATACGAGCAGTACTTC. Translating it yields CASSLTSGYEQYF.

The V gene is TRBV25-1, the J gene TRBJ2-7; no firm D call. V gave up 5 bases and J gave up 0 bases, with 5 bases separating them. From germline, CDR1 is MGHDK and CDR2 SYGVNS. This CDR3 contains 12 residues. CDR3 DNA: TGTGCCAGCAGTTCATCCTCCTACGAGCAGTACTTC. This sequence encodes CASSSSSYEQYF.

The rearrangement uses TRBV9 and TRBJ2-2; 8 bases fit TRBD2. Germline loops: CDR1 SGDLS, CDR2 YYNGEE. The CDR3 is 14 residues long. The junction had 5 bases not matched to a gene; V was cut back by 5 bases and J by 5 bases. The CDR3 sequence: CASRPTGGTGELFF. The CDR3 DNA reads as TGTGCCAGCAGACCGACGGGGGGGACCGGGGAGCTGTTTTTT.

This chain joins TRBV19 and TRBJ2-1; 8 bases are shared with TRBD2. The CDR3 is made up of 13 amino acids. In germline, CDR1 is LNHDA, CDR2 SQIVND (reference sequence). V lost 3 bases and J lost 9; bases outside the gene matches: 4. CDR3 sequence (DNA): TGTGCCAGTAGTATCCTAGCGGGCTCTGAGCAGTTCTTC. Translation gives CASSILAGSEQFF.

The rearrangement uses TRBV29-1 and TRBJ1-1; 8 nucleotides match TRBD1. The J segment lost 6 bases and the V segment lost 7 bases, leaving 10 bases of the junction unmatched. CDR3 length: 13 residues. CDR1 SQVTM and CDR2 ANQGSEA come from the germline V gene. The CDR3: CSALTGETAEAFF. Written as DNA, the CDR3 is TGCAGCGCCCTGACAGGGGAGACGGCTGAAGCTTTCTTT.

V gene TRBV6-1 combines with J gene TRBJ2-5, with 7 bases lining up with TRBD1. The germline CDR1 and CDR2 sequences are MNHNS and SASEGT. This CDR3 has 13 residues. Trimming at V came to 7 bases and at J to 7 bases, leaving 9 bases not matched to a gene. The chain's CDR3 is CASMETGRVTQYF. The CDR3, as DNA: TGTGCCAGCATGGAGACAGGGAGAGTGACCCAGTACTTC.

This chain links TRBV2 with TRBJ2-5; 11 bases are shared with TRBD2. The end of the DNA aligns better with TRBJ2-7, so the J call may be wrong. Germline V gene lookup returns CDR1 SNHLY and CDR2 FYNNEI. The CDR3 has 17 residues. The DNA of the CDR3 is TGTGCCAGCATAGGGAGCCGGACTAGCGGGCGACACTACGAGCAGTACTTC. Its protein product is CASIGSRTSGRHYEQYF.

The rearrangement uses TRBV15 and TRBJ1-1; unclear D gene. V dropped 3 bases and J dropped 3 bases, with 14 bases sitting between them. Germline-derived CDR1 and CDR2 are LNHNV and YYDKDF (reference sequence). The CDR3 has 15 residues. CDR3 nucleotides: TGTGCCACCAGCAGTACCCTAGGTGAGCACACTGAAGCTTTCTTT. Its translation is CATSSTLGEHTEAFF.

The chain recombines TRBV9 with TRBJ1-4; 8 nucleotides align to TRBD1. This CDR3 has 18 amino acids. The J segment lost 2 bases and the V segment lost 2 bases, leaving 11 bases of the junction unmatched. In germline, CDR1 is SGDLS, CDR2 YYNGEE. This CDR3 is CASSVTDRAWGTNEKLFF. The CDR3 coding sequence is TGTGCCAGCAGCGTGACGGACAGGGCTTGGGGGACTAATGAAAAACTGTTTTTT.

This clone was recorded once. V and J are TRBV7-9 and TRBJ2-7; possibly TRBD1 for D (5 bases). CDR3 length equals 15 residues. Looked up from germline, CDR1 is SEHNR and CDR2 is FQNEAQ (reference sequence). Deletions cut 2 bases from V and 4 bases from J, with 15 bases between. CDR3: CASSLTSTDSYEQYF. CDR3 sequence (DNA): TGTGCCAGCAGCTTAACCTCGACCGACAGTTACGAGCAGTACTTC.

The rearrangement links TRBV7-8 to TRBJ2-1, with 9 bases matching TRBD1. The J segment lost 4 bases and the V segment lost 1 base, leaving 2 bases of the junction unmatched. Germline CDR1 and CDR2: SGHVS and FQNEAQ. The length of the CDR3 is 15 residues. CDR3 loop: CASSLEGQGYNEQFF. The CDR3, as DNA: TGTGCCAGCAGCTTAGAAGGACAGGGGTACAATGAGCAGTTCTTC.

This clone was seen once. The V gene is TRBV4-1, the J gene TRBJ1-5, with D possibly matching TRBD1 (6 bases). V was shortened by 3 bases and J by 7 bases, with 16 bases between the two germline ends. Germline V lookup: CDR1 MGHRA, CDR2 YSYEKL. The CDR3 has 15 residues. CDR3 sequence: CASSQGLGGSQPQHF. For the CDR3, the DNA is TGCGCCAGCAGCCAGGGACTAGGGGGAAGCCAGCCCCAGCATTTT.

In this sample, this clone turned up once. The V gene is TRBV27, the J gene TRBJ1-5; no clear D gene. The CDR3 is 15 residues long. Looked up from germline, CDR1 is MNHEY and CDR2 is SMNVEV (reference sequence). V was trimmed by 0 bases and J by 4 bases, leaving 10 bases between them. CDR3 sequence: CASSLSRVGNQPQHF. CDR3 nucleotides: TGTGCCAGCAGTTTATCGAGGGTGGGGAATCAGCCCCAGCATTTT.

J is TRBJ2-3 and V is TRBV27; D call uncertain. The CDR3 consists of 14 residues. Trimming took 6 bases from V and 0 from J, leaving 10 bases between them. Germline CDR1 MNHEY, CDR2 SMNVEV (reference sequence). The CDR3 DNA reads TGTGCCAGCAGCTCCGGGTCGAGCACAGATACGCAGTATTTT. It translates to CASSSGSSTDTQYF.

This chain uses TRBV27 with TRBJ2-1, with 8 bases that match TRBD2. CDR1 is MNHEY, CDR2 SMNVEV, per germline (reference sequence). CDR3 length: 14 amino acids. Unmatched junction bases numbered 4, after V lost 5 bases and J lost 4 bases. CDR3 in amino acids: CASSLSGKYNEQFF. The DNA for the CDR3 is TGTGCCAGCAGTCTTAGCGGGAAGTACAATGAGCAGTTCTTC.

This chain connects TRBV28 to TRBJ1-2, with TRBD1 identical over 9 bases. Trimming at V came to 3 bases and at J to 4 bases, leaving 15 bases not matched to a gene. Germline-derived CDR1 and CDR2 are MDHEN and SYDVKM. The CDR3 extends over 18 amino acids. DNA of the CDR3: TGTGCCAGCAGTTTCCACTCCGAAGGGACAGGGCCGCTCTATGGCTACACCTTC. This codes for CASSFHSEGTGPLYGYTF.

The genes are TRBV27 and TRBJ1-4, with D perhaps TRBD1 (6 bases). Deletions cut 3 bases from V and 3 bases from J, with 11 bases between. The CDR3 extends over 15 amino acids. Germline V gives CDR1 MNHEY, CDR2 SMNVEV (reference sequence). The CDR3 loop is CASSFRGGPNEKLFF. CDR3 DNA sequence: TGTGCCAGCAGTTTTCGGGGGGGCCCTAATGAAAAACTGTTTTTT.

The chain employs TRBV11-1 and TRBJ1-1; 7 nucleotides match TRBD1. The V segment lost 5 bases and the J segment 0 bases; nucleotides outside the gene matches: 9. The CDR3 covers 16 residues. Germline V lookup: CDR1 SGHAT, CDR2 FQDESV (reference sequence). The CDR3 is CASSKRGRSMNTEAFF. The CDR3 DNA sequence: TGTGCCAGCAGCAAAAGGGGGCGGTCGATGAACACTGAAGCTTTCTTT.

The chain carries TRBV9 and TRBJ2-5, with 9 nucleotides matching TRBD1. Germline CDR1 and CDR2: SGDLS and YYNGEE. The CDR3 extends over 15 amino acids. With 4 bases clipped from V and 3 bases from J, the junction kept 7 bases outside the gene matches. CDR3 residues: CASSHNGQGKETQYF. DNA for the CDR3: TGTGCCAGCAGCCACAACGGACAGGGGAAAGAGACCCAGTACTTC.

This rearrangement joins TRBV7-8 to TRBJ1-1; 7 nucleotides agree with TRBD1. Per germline, CDR1 SGHVS and CDR2 FQNEAQ. This CDR3 comprises 15 residues. Trimming at V came to 2 bases and at J to 2 bases, leaving 5 bases not matched to a gene. Here the CDR3 reads CASSLRTGGNTEAFF. The CDR3 DNA follows: TGTGCCAGCAGCTTACGGACAGGAGGAAACACTGAAGCTTTCTTT.